This is a list of T cell receptor beta chains from one sample in a study of identifying expanded T cells in peripheral blood. The assay was immunoSEQ multiplex PCR, and TCRdb's table has in-frame clones only and misses some. The table has 100,000 to 150,000 clones, 86% seen once; the top ten hold about 8%. The specimen was blood. The receptors come from a person aged 18 to 75 in good health. Each CDR3 is given with its conserved first and last residue. The size of a clone is reported for some rows only, either as once, few or many, or as a class for expanded clones.

J: TRBJ1-2
size: few
V: TRBV21-1
CDR3: CATRDRPFYGYTF

J: TRBJ2-3
size: -
V: TRBV6-5
CDR3: CASSPTRPGQGQYF

J: TRBJ2-7
size: -
V: TRBV5-4
CDR3: CASGPGGLELAEQYF

J: TRBJ2-1
size: -
V: TRBV28
CDR3: CASSFPPPGAYNEQFF

J: TRBJ1-5
size: -
V: TRBV27
CDR3: CASSLRTGVGNQPQHF

J: TRBJ1-2
size: -
V: TRBV30
CDR3: CAWSVPGSYGYTF

J: TRBJ1-5
size: -
V: TRBV6-6
CDR3: CASRLTGDQPQHF

J: TRBJ1-4
size: -
V: TRBV6-4
CDR3: CASSQGAVGEKLFF

J: TRBJ1-5
size: many
V: TRBV7-9
CDR3: CASSLIGETVRNQPQHF

J: TRBJ2-7
size: once
V: TRBV9
CDR3: CASSVGMGSSYEQYF

J: TRBJ1-4
size: -
V: TRBV2
CDR3: CASRRGDGPQRVFF

J: TRBJ2-5
size: -
V: TRBV7-2
CDR3: CASSPGWDQETQYF

J: TRBJ2-2
size: -
V: TRBV14
CDR3: CASSLGLAANTGELFF

J: TRBJ2-6
size: -
V: TRBV29-1
CDR3: CSVGVGNSGANVLTF

J: TRBJ1-3
size: -
V: TRBV29-1
CDR3: CSVGLGHAGNTIYF

J: TRBJ1-3
size: -
V: TRBV18
CDR3: CASGGPENTIYF